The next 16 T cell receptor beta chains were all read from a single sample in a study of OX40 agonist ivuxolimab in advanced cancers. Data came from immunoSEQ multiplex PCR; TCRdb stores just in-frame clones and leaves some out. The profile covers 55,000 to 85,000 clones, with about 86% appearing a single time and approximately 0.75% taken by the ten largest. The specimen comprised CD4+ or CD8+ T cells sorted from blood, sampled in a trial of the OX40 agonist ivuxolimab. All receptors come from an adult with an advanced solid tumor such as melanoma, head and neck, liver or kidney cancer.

The CDR3 protein is CASRRLGGRGDRNTEAFF. CDR3 sequence (DNA): TGTGCCAGTAGAAGACTAGGGGGACGGGGGGACCGGAACACTGAAGCTTTCTTT. This chain links TRBV19 with TRBJ1-1; possible D gene TRBD1, 6 bases. Germline V gene sequence: CDR1 LNHDA, CDR2 SQIVND (reference sequence). The V and J ends lost 6 bases and 1 base respectively, with 24 bases between them. This CDR3 has 18 amino acids. The whole variable domain, remainder taken from reference TRBV19 and TRBJ1-1, is DGGITQSPKYLFRKEGQNVTLSCEQNLNHDAMYWYRQDPGQGLRLIYYSQIVNDFQKGDIAEGYSVSREKKESFPLTVTSAQKNPTAFYLCASRRLGGRGDRNTEAFFGQGTRLTVV.

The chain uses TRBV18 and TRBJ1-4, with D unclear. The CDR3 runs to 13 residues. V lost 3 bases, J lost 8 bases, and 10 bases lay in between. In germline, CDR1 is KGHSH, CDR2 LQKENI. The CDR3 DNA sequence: TGTGCCAGCTCACCGGTGGGAACGGAAAAACTGTTTTTT. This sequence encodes CASSPVGTEKLFF.

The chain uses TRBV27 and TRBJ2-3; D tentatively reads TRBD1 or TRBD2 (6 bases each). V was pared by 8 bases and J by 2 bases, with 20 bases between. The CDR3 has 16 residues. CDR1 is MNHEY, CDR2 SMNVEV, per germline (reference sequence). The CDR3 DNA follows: TGTGCCAGCGGTACGGGGGCTGGACTGATCACAGATACGCAGTATTTT. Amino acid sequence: CASGTGAGLITDTQYF.

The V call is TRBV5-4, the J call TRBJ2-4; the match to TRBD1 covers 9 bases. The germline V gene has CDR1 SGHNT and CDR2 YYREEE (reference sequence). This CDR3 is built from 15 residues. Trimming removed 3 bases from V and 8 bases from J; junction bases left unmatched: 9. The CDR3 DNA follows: TGTGCCAGCAGCTCCGGGACAGGGTATTTAGACATTCAGTACTTC. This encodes CASSSGTGYLDIQYF.

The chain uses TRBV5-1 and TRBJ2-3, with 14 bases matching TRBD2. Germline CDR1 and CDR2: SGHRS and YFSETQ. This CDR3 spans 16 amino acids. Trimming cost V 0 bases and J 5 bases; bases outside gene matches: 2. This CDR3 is CASSLGLAGGQDTQYF. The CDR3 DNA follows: TGCGCCAGCAGCTTGGGACTAGCGGGGGGGCAAGATACGCAGTATTTT.

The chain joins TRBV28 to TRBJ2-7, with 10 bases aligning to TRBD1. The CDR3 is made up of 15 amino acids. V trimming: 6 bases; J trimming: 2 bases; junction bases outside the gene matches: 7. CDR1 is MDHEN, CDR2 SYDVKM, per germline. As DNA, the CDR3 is TGTGCCAGCAGACCGACCGGGACAGGGGCCTACGAGCAGTACTTC. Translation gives CASRPTGTGAYEQYF.

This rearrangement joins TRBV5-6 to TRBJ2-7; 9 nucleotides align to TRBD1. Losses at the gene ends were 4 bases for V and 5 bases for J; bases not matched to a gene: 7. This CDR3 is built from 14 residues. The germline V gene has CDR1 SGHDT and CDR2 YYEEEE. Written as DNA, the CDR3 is TGTGCCAGCAGCCGACCGGGACAGGGCCACGAGCAGTACTTC. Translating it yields CASSRPGQGHEQYF.

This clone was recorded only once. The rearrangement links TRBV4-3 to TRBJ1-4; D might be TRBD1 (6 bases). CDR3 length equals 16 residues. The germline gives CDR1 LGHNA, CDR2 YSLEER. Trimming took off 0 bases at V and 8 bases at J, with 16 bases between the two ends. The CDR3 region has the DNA TGCGCCAGCAGCCAAGATTGGCGAGGGCAGGGGGAAAAACTGTTTTTT. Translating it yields CASSQDWRGQGEKLFF.

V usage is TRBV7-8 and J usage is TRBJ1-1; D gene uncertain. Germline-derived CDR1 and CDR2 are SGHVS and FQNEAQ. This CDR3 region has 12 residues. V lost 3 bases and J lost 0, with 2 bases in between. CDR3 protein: CASSFVNTEAFF. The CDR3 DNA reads TGTGCCAGCAGCTTTGTGAACACTGAAGCTTTCTTT.

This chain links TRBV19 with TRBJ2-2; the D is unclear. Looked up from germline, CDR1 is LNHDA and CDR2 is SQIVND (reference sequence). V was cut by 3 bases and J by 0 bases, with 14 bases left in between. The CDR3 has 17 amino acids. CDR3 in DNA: TGTGCCAGTAGTATGAAGCGACAATTCGCGAACACCGGGGAGCTGTTTTTT. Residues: CASSMKRQFANTGELFF.

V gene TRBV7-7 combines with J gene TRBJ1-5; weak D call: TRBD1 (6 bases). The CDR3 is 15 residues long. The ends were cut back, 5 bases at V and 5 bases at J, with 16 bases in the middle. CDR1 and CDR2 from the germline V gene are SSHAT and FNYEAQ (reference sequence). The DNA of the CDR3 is TGTGCCAGCAGCCGGTTCGGGGCAGGGGATCAGCCCCAGCATTTT. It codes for CASSRFGAGDQPQHF.

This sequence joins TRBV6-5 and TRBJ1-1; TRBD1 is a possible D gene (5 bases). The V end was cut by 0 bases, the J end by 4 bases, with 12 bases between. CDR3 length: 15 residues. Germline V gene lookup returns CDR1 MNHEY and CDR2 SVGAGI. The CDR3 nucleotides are TGTGCCAGCAGTTACTCGACAGTTCTCATCACTGAAGCTTTCTTT. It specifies CASSYSTVLITEAFF.

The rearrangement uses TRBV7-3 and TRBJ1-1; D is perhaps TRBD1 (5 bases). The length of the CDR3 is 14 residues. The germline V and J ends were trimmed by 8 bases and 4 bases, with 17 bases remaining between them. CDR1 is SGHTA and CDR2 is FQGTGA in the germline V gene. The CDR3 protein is CASSSGGTGTEAFF. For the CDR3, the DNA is TGTGCCAGCTCAAGTGGGGGGACGGGCACTGAAGCTTTCTTT.

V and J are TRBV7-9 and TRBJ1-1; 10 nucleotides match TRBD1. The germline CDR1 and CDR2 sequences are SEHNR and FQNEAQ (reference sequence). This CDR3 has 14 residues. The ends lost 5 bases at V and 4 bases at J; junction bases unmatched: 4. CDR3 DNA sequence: TGTGCCAGCAGCAGGACAGGGGGAGTCACTGAAGCTTTCTTT. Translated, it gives CASSRTGGVTEAFF.

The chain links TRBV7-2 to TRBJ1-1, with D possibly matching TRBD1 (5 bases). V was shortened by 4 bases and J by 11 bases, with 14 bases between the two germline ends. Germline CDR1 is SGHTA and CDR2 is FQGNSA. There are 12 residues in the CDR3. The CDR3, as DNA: TGTGCCAGCAGCTCCAAGGGGCTGAGTGCTTTCTTT. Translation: CASSSKGLSAFF. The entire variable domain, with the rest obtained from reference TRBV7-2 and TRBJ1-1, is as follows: GAGVSQSPSNKVTEKGKDVELRCDPISGHTALYWYRQSLGQGLEFLIYFQGNSAPDKSGLPSDRFSAERTGGSVSTLTIQRTQQEDSAVYLCASSSKGLSAFFGQGTRLTVV.

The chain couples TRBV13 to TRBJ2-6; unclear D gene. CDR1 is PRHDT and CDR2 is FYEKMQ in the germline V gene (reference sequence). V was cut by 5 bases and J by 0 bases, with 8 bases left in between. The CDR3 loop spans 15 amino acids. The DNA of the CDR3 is TGTGCCAGCAGCCTCCGCTACTCTGGGGCCAACGTCCTGACTTTC. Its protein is CASSLRYSGANVLTF.